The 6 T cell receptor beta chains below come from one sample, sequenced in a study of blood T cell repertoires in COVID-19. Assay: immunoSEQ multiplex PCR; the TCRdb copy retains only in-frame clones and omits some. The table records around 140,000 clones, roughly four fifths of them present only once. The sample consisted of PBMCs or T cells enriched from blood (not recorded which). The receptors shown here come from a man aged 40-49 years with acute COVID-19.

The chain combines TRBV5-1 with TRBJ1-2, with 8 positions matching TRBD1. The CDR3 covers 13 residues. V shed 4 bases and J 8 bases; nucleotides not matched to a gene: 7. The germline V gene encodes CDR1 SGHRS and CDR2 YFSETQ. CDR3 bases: TGCGCCAGCAGCGGAATACAGGGGGGAGGCTACACCTTC. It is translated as CASSGIQGGGYTF.

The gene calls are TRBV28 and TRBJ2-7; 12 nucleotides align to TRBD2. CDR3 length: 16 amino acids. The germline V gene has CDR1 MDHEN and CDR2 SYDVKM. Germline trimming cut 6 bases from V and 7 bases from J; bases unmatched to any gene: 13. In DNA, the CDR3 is TGTGCCAGCAGCACCCAACTACTAGCGGGAGGCGGTGAGCAGTACTTC. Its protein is CASSTQLLAGGGEQYF.

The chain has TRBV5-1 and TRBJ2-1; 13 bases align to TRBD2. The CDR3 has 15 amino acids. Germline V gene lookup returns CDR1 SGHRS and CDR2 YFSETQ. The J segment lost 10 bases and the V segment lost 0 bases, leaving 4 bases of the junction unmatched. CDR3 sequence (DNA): TGCGCCAGCAGCTTGGCGGGACTAGCGGGAATAGAGCAGTTCTTC. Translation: CASSLAGLAGIEQFF.

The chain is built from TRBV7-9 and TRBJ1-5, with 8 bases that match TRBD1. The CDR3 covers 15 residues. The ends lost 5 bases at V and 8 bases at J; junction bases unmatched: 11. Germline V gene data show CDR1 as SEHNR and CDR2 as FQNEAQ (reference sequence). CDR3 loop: CASSPTGVAVKPQHF. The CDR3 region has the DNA TGTGCCAGCAGCCCGACAGGGGTAGCGGTGAAGCCCCAGCATTTT. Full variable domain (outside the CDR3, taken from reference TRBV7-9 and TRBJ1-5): DTGVSQNPRHKITKRGQNVTFRCDPISEHNRLYWYRQTLGQGPEFLTYFQNEAQLEKSRLLSDRFSAERPKGSFSTLEIQRTEQGDSAMYLCASSPTGVAVKPQHFGDGTRLSIL.

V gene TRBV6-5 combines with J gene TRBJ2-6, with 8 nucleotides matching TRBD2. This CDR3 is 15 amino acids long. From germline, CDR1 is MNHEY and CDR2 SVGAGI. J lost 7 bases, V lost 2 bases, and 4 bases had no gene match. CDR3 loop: CASSYALAGANVLTF. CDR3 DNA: TGTGCCAGCAGTTACGCATTAGCGGGAGCCAACGTCCTGACTTTC.

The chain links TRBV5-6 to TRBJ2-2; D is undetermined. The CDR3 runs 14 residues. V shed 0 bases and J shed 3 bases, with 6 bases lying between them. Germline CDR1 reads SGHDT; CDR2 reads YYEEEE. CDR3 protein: CASSLASHTGELFF. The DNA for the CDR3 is TGTGCCAGCAGCTTGGCAAGCCACACCGGGGAGCTGTTTTTT.